Sequencing of this T cell receptor beta chain was carried out in a study of blood T cell repertoires in COVID-19 (dated by TCRdb to 2018 to 2020). Background on the whole study: Samples from collaborators originated in the United States, Italy and Spain and spanned both the acute and convalescent phases of COVID-19. The material from the prospective study consisted of cDNA or gDNA derived from T cells, B-cell-depleted T cells, or PBMCs. Subjects who had been exposed to COVID-19, were actively infected with it, or had recovered from it provided the deeply sampled blood TCRbeta repertoires that made up the dataset. The repertoires were released in a freely available public database meant as a resource for research on the immune response to SARS-CoV-2. The samples were drawn from two sources: the first 160 participants of the ongoing ImmuneRACE study, and 1,000 to 1,500 subjects contributed by 6 global collaborators. The sample metadata nearly always contained a de-identified subject ID, COVID-19 status, age in years and sex. Where available, HLA class I and class II types were taken from metadata supplied by the sample provider and were not determined by assay-based typing.

As concerns this clone: Its antigen is unknown. No base quality values were provided; no much bigger clone lies one nucleotide off.

Collaborating institutions collected whole blood in K2EDTA tubes following their own protocols. For TCRbeta analysis, collaborators shipped samples as frozen whole blood, isolated PBMCs, or DNA extracted from either of those sample types. What the study reported, not specific to this receptor: How much clinical and demographic metadata was included differed by source and by participant, and the metadata was provided uncurated.

V loses 4 bases at its end and J loses 10 bases; junction bases beyond the gene matches: 10. CDR1 and CDR2, looked up from the germline V gene, are MNHEY and SVGEGT. The CDR3 has 14 amino acids, counting the end cysteine and phenylalanine. Solely the CDR3 DNA is kept, with 42 bases framed from the first base. TCRbeta CDR3 regions were amplified from genomic DNA by means of the immunoSEQ Assay, a bias-controlled multiplex PCR. Concerning the study's data processing: Within the assay, amplification of reference gene primers was used to estimate how many nucleated cells each sample contained. To quantify the absolute abundance of each unique TCRbeta CDR3 rearrangement, sequence reads were collapsed and filtered. For each sample, productive Simpson clonality was calculated by taking the square root of Simpson's diversity index across productive rearrangements. This immuneACCESS table, as held by TCRdb, lists in-frame sequences with V and J called but not all clones. Of the missing ones, under half trace to an unresolved V gene in checked studies; the others have no known cause. V and J calls and clone size follow that table, whereas D and trimming were derived from the DNA. Across this sample there are about 670,000 clones, with about 90% seen only once. Roughly 0.25% of the sample comes from the top ten.

Recombination joined TRBV6-2 or TRBV6-3 with TRBJ2-1; 7 central bases correspond to TRBD2. The source is a woman under 30 with acute or convalescent COVID-19. The specimen was peripheral blood. The CDR3 region: CASSLFGLAVEQFF. The nucleotide sequence reads TGTGCCAGCAGTTTATTTGGGCTAGCGGTGGAGCAGTTCTTC.